This T cell receptor (beta chain) was sequenced for a study of T cell responses to AZD1222 COVID-19 vaccine. The protocol was immunoSEQ multiplex PCR, while the TCRdb copy is restricted to in-frame clones and leaves out a portion. Of around 99,000 clones in the sample, roughly 87% are singletons; the top ten hold 5% to 5.5%. This sample comprised peripheral blood, obtained on day 0 of AZD1222 vaccination. The origin of this receptor is an adult in good health.

In DNA, the CDR3 is TGCGCCAGCAAGGGGCCCATTTATTCACCCCTCCACTTT. Its translation: CASKGPIYSPLHF. V usage is TRBV10-2 and J usage is TRBJ1-6; tentative D call: TRBD1 (5 bases). Per germline, CDR1 WSHSY and CDR2 SAAADI. Trimming pared 7 bases from V and 8 bases from J, leaving 12 bases between. This CDR3 contains 13 residues.